One and the same sample provided the 5 T cell receptor beta chains below, sequenced in a study of blood T cell repertoires in COVID-19. Only in-frame clones appear in the TCRdb table, and some are missing; sequencing was by immunoSEQ multiplex PCR. The data show some 130,000 clones, 78% seen once. Sequencing input: peripheral blood. Receptors were obtained from a man in his fifties or sixties who had recovered from COVID-19.

The rearrangement joins TRBV5-4 to TRBJ1-1; 8 bases are a match to TRBD1. With V trimmed by 4 bases and J by 1 base, 3 bases remained unmatched. The CDR3 runs to 14 residues. Germline V gives CDR1 SGHNT, CDR2 YYREEE (reference sequence). Here the CDR3 DNA reads TGTGCCAGCAGCAGAGGGACAGGGAACACTGAAGCTTTCTTT. Its protein product is CASSRGTGNTEAFF.

V and J are TRBV4-1 and TRBJ2-3; TRBD2 agrees at 9 bases. CDR1 MGHRA and CDR2 YSYEKL come from the germline V gene. J gave up 4 bases and V 0 bases, and 8 bases lay outside the gene matches. The CDR3 has 17 residues. The CDR3, as DNA: TGCGCCAGCAGCCAAGAAAGAGGCGGGGGGGCCGCAGATACGCAGTATTTT. The encoded protein is CASSQERGGGAADTQYF.

The V and J genes are TRBV4-2 and TRBJ1-5, with D unclear. The V gene's germline CDR1 is LGHNA and CDR2 YNFKEQ. Trimming took off 0 bases at V and 1 base at J, with 13 bases between the two ends. The length of the CDR3 is 17 residues. For the CDR3, the DNA is TGTGCCAGCAGCCAAGATCCCGGGAGGAAAAGCAATCAGCCCCAGCATTTT. Amino acids: CASSQDPGRKSNQPQHF.

This rearrangement joins TRBV11-3 to TRBJ2-1; D might be TRBD1 (5 bases). Trimming left V 3 bases short and J 10 bases short, with 10 bases between. This CDR3 comprises 12 residues. The germline CDR1 and CDR2 sequences are SGHNT and YENEEA. The CDR3 is CASSLGLGEQFF. The DNA for the CDR3 is TGTGCCAGCAGCTTGGGGCTAGGGGAGCAGTTCTTC.

CDR3 nucleotides: TGTGCCAGCAGTTTAAGCAGGGGGCGTAATTCACCCCTCCACTTT. It encodes CASSLSRGRNSPLHF. The chain combines TRBV28 with TRBJ1-6; 8 nucleotides match TRBD1. J lost 6 bases, V lost 2 bases, and 3 bases had no gene match. Looked up from germline, CDR1 is MDHEN and CDR2 is SYDVKM. This CDR3 spans 15 amino acids.